Following are 2 T cell receptor beta chains from one sample sequenced in a study of T cell changes during pregnancy in multiple sclerosis. Measured with immunoSEQ multiplex PCR; TCRdb has only the in-frame clones, and not every one. Of over 35,000 clones listed, roughly 90% are singletons. Sequences were derived from CD8+ T cells from peripheral blood mononuclear cells, sampled in the first trimester of pregnancy. The receptors were sampled from a female donor with multiple sclerosis, enrolled in a pregnancy study.

The chain's CDR3 is CASSQEDGGLVIFSGYTF. CDR3 coding DNA: TGTGCCAGCAGCCAAGAGGATGGGGGGTTAGTTATTTTTTCGGGCTACACCTTC. The chain uses TRBV4-2 and TRBJ1-2, with a tentative D call TRBD1 (5 bases). V lost 0 bases to trimming and J lost 8 bases, with 25 bases between them. Germline V lookup: CDR1 LGHNA, CDR2 YNFKEQ. This CDR3 comprises 18 residues.

The CDR3 sequence: CATSNRIAGDTEAFF. For the CDR3, the DNA is TGTGCCACCAGCAATCGTATCGCCGGGGACACTGAAGCTTTCTTT. This rearrangement joins TRBV15 to TRBJ1-1; D not resolved. This CDR3 has 15 amino acids. V was pared by 4 bases and J by 3 bases, with 15 bases between. Per the germline V gene, CDR1 is LNHNV and CDR2 is YYDKDF (reference sequence).